Listed below are T cell receptor beta chains from one sample, sequenced in a study of blood T cells in healthy people across ages. In TCRdb, the 5' RACE reads were re-called with MiXCR into one record per CDR3 protein. Altogether hundreds of thousands of distinct CDR3 sequences are present, around 25% being singletons, with the ten largest covering 9.4%. This sample was shared with a second study, whose subject was T cells of mothers and their children.

Material for sequencing was blood. These receptors were taken from a boy under 18 in good health. Each CDR3 is given with its conserved first and last residue. D genes are given only for firm matches. Some rows have no size entry. The others give once, few or many, or a class for an expanded clone.

>TRBD2|TRBJ2-5|TRBV20-1|NA
TGCAGTGCTAACGGGCGGGGGGTGCAAGAGACCCAGTACTTC
CSANGRGVQETQYF
>NA|TRBJ2-1|TRBV19|NA
TGTGCCAGTAGTAGATTTGAGGTTCGGGCCGTGGGTGGTGAGCAGTTCTTC
CASSRFEVRAVGGEQFF
>NA|TRBJ2-4|TRBV5-1|few
TGCGCCAGCAGCTTGGTCCCCGGGACGGCCAAAAACATTCAGTACTTC
CASSLVPGTAKNIQYF
>TRBD2|TRBJ2-7|TRBV19|few
TGTGCCAGTAGTAAGGGGACTAGCGGCGAGCAGTACTTC
CASSKGTSGEQYF
>TRBD2|TRBJ2-5|TRBV20-1|few
TGCAGTGCTAGAGATGTCCGGGGGGGGCGACGGGAGACCCAGTACTTC
CSARDVRGGRRETQYF
>NA|TRBJ2-2|TRBV5-1|NA
TGCGCCAGCAGCTTGTTCCAGGGAGGTACCGGGGAGCTGTTTTTT
CASSLFQGGTGELFF
>TRBD1|TRBJ2-5|TRBV4-2|NA
TGTGCCAGCAGCCAAGCACCCCAGGGGGCGGGAGAGACCCAGTACTTC
CASSQAPQGAGETQYF
>NA|TRBJ1-3|TRBV3-1|NA
TGTGCCAGCAGCCAAGGTGGGACATCTAAAACTGGAAACACCATATATTTT
CASSQGGTSKTGNTIYF
>NA|TRBJ2-3|TRBV2|few
TGTGCCAGCACGGAAGGAGTGGGTCGCTACTCCACAGATACGCAGTATTTT
CASTEGVGRYSTDTQYF
>NA|TRBJ1-6|TRBV20-1|NA
TGCAGTGCCCAGATCCCAACAGGATCGGCCGGAGATTCACCCCTCCACTTT
CSAQIPTGSAGDSPLHF
>TRBD2|TRBJ2-7|TRBV7-2|NA
TGTGCCAGCAGCGACCCGGGACTAGCGGGGCCCGAGCAGTACTTC
CASSDPGLAGPEQYF
>NA|TRBJ1-6|TRBV12-3/TRBV12-4|few
TGTGCCAGCAGCTGGATAGGGTCCAATTCACCCCTCCACTTT
CASSWIGSNSPLHF
>NA|TRBJ2-2|TRBV28|NA
TGTGCCAGCAGCACGACAGCGACCACCGGGGAGCTGTTTTTT
CASSTTATTGELFF
>NA|TRBJ2-3|TRBV29-1|few
TGCAGCGGGGGGGCAGATACGCAGTATTTT
CSGGADTQYF
>TRBD1|TRBJ1-6|TRBV12-3/TRBV12-4|NA
TGTGCCAGCAGTTTGGGACAGCCGACGAATTCACCCCTCCACTTT
CASSLGQPTNSPLHF